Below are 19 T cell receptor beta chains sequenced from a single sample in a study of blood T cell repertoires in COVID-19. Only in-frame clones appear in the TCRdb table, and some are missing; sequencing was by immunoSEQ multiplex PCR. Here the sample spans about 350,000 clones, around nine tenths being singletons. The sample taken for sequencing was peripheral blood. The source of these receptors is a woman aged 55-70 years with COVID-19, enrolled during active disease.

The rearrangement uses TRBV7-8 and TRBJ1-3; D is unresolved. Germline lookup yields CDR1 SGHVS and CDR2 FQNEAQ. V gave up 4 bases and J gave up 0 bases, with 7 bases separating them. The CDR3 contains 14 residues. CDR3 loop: CASSSVLSGNTIYF. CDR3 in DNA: TGTGCCAGCAGCTCGGTCCTCTCTGGAAACACCATATATTTT.

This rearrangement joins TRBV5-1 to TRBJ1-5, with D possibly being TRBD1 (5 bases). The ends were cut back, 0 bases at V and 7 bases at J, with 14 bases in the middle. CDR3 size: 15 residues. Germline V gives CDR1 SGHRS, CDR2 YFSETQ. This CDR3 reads CASSLGGTPRQPQHF. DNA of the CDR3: TGCGCCAGCAGCTTGGGGGGGACTCCGAGGCAGCCCCAGCATTTT.

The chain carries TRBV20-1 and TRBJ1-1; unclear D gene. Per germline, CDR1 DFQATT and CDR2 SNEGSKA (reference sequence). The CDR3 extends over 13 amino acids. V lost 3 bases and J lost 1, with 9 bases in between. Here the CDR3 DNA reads TGCAGTGCTAGTTCGACAACGAACACTGAAGCTTTCTTT. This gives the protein CSASSTTNTEAFF.

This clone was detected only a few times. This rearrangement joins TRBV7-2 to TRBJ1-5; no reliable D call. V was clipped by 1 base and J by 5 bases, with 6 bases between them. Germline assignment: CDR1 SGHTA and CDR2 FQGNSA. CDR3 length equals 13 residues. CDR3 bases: TGTGCCAGCAGCTTAGAGAGGGATCAGCCCCAGCATTTT. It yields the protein CASSLERDQPQHF.

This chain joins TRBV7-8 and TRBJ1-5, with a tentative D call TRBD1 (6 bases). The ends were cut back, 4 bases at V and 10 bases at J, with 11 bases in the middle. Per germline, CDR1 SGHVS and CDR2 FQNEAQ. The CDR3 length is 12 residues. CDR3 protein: CASSYQGGPQHF. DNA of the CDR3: TGTGCCAGCAGCTACCAAGGGGGACCCCAGCATTTT.

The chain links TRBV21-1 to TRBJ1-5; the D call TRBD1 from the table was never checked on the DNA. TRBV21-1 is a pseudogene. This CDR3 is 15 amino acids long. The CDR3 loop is CASSTTGIRNQPQHF. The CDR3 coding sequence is TGTGCCAGCAGCACAACAGGGATACGCAATCAGCCCCAGCATTTT.

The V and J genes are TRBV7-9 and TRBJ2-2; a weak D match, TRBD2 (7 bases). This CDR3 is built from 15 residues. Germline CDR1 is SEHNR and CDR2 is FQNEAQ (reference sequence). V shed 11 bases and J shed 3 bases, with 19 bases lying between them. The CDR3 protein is CAGTRGGRDTGELFF. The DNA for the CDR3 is TGTGCCGGGACCCGCGGGGGCAGAGACACCGGGGAGCTGTTTTTT.

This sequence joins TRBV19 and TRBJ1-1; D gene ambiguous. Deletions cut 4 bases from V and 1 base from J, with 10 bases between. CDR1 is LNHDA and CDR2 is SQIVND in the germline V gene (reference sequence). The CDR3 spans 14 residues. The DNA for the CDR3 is TGTGCCAGTAGTAGCGAAACGAGGAACACTGAAGCTTTCTTT. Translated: CASSSETRNTEAFF.

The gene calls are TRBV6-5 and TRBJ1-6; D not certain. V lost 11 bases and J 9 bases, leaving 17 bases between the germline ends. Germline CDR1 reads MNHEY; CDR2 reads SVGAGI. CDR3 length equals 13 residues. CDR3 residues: CAAGRGEGSPLHF. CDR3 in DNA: TGTGCCGCGGGCCGAGGCGAGGGTTCACCCCTCCACTTT.

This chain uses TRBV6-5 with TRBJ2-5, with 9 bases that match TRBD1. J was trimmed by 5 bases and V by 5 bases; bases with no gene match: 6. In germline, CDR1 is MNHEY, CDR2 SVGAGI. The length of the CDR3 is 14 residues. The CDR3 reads CASSNTGGVETQYF. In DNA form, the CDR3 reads TGTGCCAGCAGTAATACAGGGGGCGTGGAGACCCAGTACTTC.

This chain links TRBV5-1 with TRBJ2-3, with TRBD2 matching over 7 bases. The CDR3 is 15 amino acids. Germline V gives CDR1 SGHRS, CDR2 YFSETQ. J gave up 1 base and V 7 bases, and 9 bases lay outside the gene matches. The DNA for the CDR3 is TGCGCCAGCCGGGGAGGGAGATCGGGCACAGATACGCAGTATTTT. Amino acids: CASRGGRSGTDTQYF.

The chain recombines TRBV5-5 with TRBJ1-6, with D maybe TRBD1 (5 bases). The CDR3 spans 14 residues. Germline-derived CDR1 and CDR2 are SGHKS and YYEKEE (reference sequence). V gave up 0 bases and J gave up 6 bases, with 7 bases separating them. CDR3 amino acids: CASSLVQGNSPLHF. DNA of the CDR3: TGTGCCAGCAGCTTGGTCCAGGGTAATTCACCCCTCCACTTT.

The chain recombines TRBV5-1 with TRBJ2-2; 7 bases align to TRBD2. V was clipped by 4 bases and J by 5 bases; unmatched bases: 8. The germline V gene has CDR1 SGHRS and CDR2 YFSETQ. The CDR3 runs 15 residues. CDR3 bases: TGCGCCAGCAGCCCCGCGGGGCGGGGGACCGGGGAGCTGTTTTTT. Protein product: CASSPAGRGTGELFF.

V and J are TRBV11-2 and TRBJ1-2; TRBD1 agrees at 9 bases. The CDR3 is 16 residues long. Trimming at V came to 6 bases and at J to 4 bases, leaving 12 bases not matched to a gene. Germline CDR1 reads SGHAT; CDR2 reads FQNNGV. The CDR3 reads CASSKLPGQGAYGYTF. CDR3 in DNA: TGTGCCAGCAGTAAACTCCCGGGACAGGGTGCCTATGGCTACACCTTC.

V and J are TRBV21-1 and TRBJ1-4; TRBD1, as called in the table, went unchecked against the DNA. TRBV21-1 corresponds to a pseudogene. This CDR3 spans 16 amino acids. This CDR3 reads CASSNPRTGIREKLFF. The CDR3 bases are TGTGCCAGCAGCAACCCCCGGACAGGGATTAGGGAAAAACTGTTTTTT.

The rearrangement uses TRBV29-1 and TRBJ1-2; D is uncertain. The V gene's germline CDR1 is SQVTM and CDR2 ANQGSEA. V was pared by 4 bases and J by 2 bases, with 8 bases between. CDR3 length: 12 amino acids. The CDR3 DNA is TGCAGCGTTGGCCCCGGGAACTATGGCTACACCTTC. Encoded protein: CSVGPGNYGYTF.

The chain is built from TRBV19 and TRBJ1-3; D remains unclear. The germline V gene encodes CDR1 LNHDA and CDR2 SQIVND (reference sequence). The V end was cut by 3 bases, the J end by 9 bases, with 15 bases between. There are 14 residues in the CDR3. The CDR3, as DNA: TGTGCCAGTAGTATCGGAGGGTCAGGCGTCACCATATATTTT. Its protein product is CASSIGGSGVTIYF.

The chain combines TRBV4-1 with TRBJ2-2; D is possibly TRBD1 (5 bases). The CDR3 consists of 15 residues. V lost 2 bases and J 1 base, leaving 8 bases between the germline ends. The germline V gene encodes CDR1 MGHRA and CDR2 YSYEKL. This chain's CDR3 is CASSQTDRNTGELFF. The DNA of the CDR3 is TGCGCCAGCAGCCAAACCGACAGGAACACCGGGGAGCTGTTTTTT.

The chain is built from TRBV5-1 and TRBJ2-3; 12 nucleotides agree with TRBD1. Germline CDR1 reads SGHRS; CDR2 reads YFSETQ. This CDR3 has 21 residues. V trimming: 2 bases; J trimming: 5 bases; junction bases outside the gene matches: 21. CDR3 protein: CASSFNPGQGARIHPGDTQYF. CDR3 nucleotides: TGCGCCAGCAGCTTTAACCCGGGACAGGGGGCTCGAATCCACCCGGGAGATACGCAGTATTTT.